Listed below are T cell receptor beta chains from one sample, sequenced in a study of STAT5B mutations in CD4+ large granular lymphocyte leukemia. Sequencing used immunoSEQ multiplex PCR; TCRdb keeps in-frame clones, though not all of them. The table lists 30,000 or so clones, 65% to 75% of them singletons. Source material: CD4+ T cells from blood buffy coats. These receptors all come from a human donor in good health. The CDR3 runs from the conserved cysteine through the conserved F or W. D genes are given only for firm matches. Clone size, where shown, is once, few, many, or a class for clones that have expanded.

j_call	d_call	clone_size	v_call	cdr3_aa	cdr3_nt
TRBJ2-7	TRBD1	once	TRBV11-2	CASSLQGEVVYEQYF	TGTGCCAGCAGCTTACAGGGGGAAGTCGTCTACGAGCAGTACTTC
TRBJ2-7	TRBD2	once	TRBV5-1	CASSLGPGWSGRTYEQYF	TGCGCCAGCAGCTTGGGTCCAGGTTGGAGCGGGAGAACCTACGAGCAGTACTTC
TRBJ2-3	-	-	TRBV9	CASSVNERWGTDTQYF	TGTGCCAGCAGCGTTAACGAAAGGTGGGGCACAGATACGCAGTATTTT
TRBJ2-6	-	-	TRBV30	CAWSGAGGDSGANVLTF	TGTGCCTGGAGTGGGGCAGGGGGGGACTCTGGGGCCAACGTCCTGACTTTC
TRBJ2-2	-	-	TRBV9	CASSVPPGVPNTGELFF	TGTGCCAGCAGCGTTCCGCCCGGGGTCCCGAACACCGGGGAGCTGTTTTTT
TRBJ2-5	TRBD1	once	TRBV7-7	CASSASGTGGETQYF	TGTGCTAGCAGCGCCTCCGGGACAGGGGGAGAGACCCAGTACTTC
TRBJ2-1	-	-	TRBV10-3	CAISKLKDYNEQFF	TGTGCCATCAGTAAGCTCAAGGACTACAATGAGCAGTTCTTC
TRBJ1-1	TRBD1	-	TRBV7-3	CASSPLGTGNTEAFF	TGTGCCAGCAGCCCCCTAGGGACAGGGAACACTGAAGCTTTCTTT
TRBJ1-4	TRBD1	-	TRBV27	CASSLGRGLGEKLFF	TGTGCCAGCAGTTTGGGGAGGGGGCTGGGGGAAAAACTGTTTTTT
TRBJ2-3	TRBD2	-	TRBV4-1	CASSQGSGIDTSTDTQYF	TGCGCCAGCAGCCAGGGTAGCGGGATAGACACTAGCACAGATACGCAGTATTTT
TRBJ2-7	-	once	TRBV4-2	CASSQTTRPDGGYEQYF	TGTGCCAGCAGCCAAACTACGAGACCAGACGGGGGTTACGAGCAGTACTTC